The 15 T cell receptor beta chains below come from one sample, sequenced in a study of a mutant IDH1 vaccine in newly diagnosed glioma (dated by TCRdb to about 2021). The time point label of this sample denotes: week 11, during vaccination. Each vaccine dose, consisting of 300 ug of a 20-mer mutant IDH1 peptide in Montanide, was administered subcutaneously with topical imiquimod. These receptors have no known antigen. Libraries were built with the immunoSEQ multiplex PCR assay. What TCRdb holds here is the immuneACCESS table cut down to in-frame rearrangements. Part of the clones is not present; checked against another copy, under half of the missing clones reflect an unresolved V gene, and the others are unexplained. The sample includes roughly 130,000 clones, with roughly 78% observed a single time. The ten largest clones take up less than 7% of the sample. The material sequenced was PBMCs, taken from a glioma patient whose treatment included an IDH1 peptide vaccine. These receptor sequences come from a man aged 35-49 years with glioma.

The rearrangement links TRBV27 to TRBJ1-4; D remains ambiguous. CDR3 size: 15 residues. Per germline, CDR1 MNHEY and CDR2 SMNVEV (reference sequence). The V and J ends lost 5 bases and 0 bases respectively, with 10 bases between them. CDR3 coding DNA: TGTGCCAGCAGTCGGCACAGAGCAACTAATGAAAAACTGTTTTTT. Its protein product is CASSRHRATNEKLFF. The whole variable domain, remainder taken from reference TRBV27 and TRBJ1-4, is EAQVTQNPRYLITVTGKKLTVTCSQNMNHEYMSWYRQDPGLGLRQIYYSMNVEVTDKGDVPEGYKVSRKEKRNFPLILESPSPNQTSLYFCASSRHRATNEKLFFGSGTQLSVL.

This rearrangement joins TRBV9 to TRBJ1-2; tentatively, D is TRBD1 (6 bases). This CDR3 contains 14 residues. CDR1 and CDR2 from the germline V gene are SGDLS and YYNGEE. The V gene lost 0 bases and the J gene lost 2 bases, with 8 bases spanning the gap. The CDR3 region has the DNA TGTGCCAGCAGCGTAGCGCAGGGGAACTATGGCTACACCTTC. The encoded protein is CASSVAQGNYGYTF.

The chain is built from TRBV5-1 and TRBJ2-4; a possible D gene is TRBD2 (6 bases). The germline gives CDR1 SGHRS, CDR2 YFSETQ. The CDR3 consists of 15 residues. V was cut by 3 bases and J by 1 base, with 11 bases left in between. The CDR3 DNA reads TGCGCCAGCAGCTCGCGCGGGGCGGCCAAAAACATTCAGTACTTC. Protein: CASSSRGAAKNIQYF.

The V and J genes are TRBV5-4 and TRBJ2-5, with no clear D. The CDR3 has 12 residues. CDR1 is SGHNT, CDR2 YYREEE, per germline (reference sequence). V gave up 4 bases and J gave up 5 bases, with 9 bases separating them. The CDR3 loop reads CASSLHRETQYF. The CDR3 DNA is TGTGCCAGCAGCCTACATCGCGAGACCCAGTACTTC. The entire variable domain, with the rest obtained from reference TRBV5-4 and TRBJ2-5, is as follows: ETGVTQSPTHLIKTRGQQVTLRCSSQSGHNTVSWYQQALGQGPQFIFQYYREEENGRGNFPPRFSGLQFPNYSSELNVNALELDDSALYLCASSLHRETQYFGPGTRLLVL.

V and J are TRBV5-6 and TRBJ1-2; D gene ambiguous. CDR3 length equals 13 residues. Germline assignment: CDR1 SGHDT and CDR2 YYEEEE. The V end lost 4 bases, the J end lost 4 bases, and 11 bases lay between the germline ends. CDR3 bases: TGTGCCAGCAGCCTCGGAGCGGGCTATGGCTACACCTTC. It encodes CASSLGAGYGYTF.

The chain joins TRBV5-1 to TRBJ2-6, with 8 bases lining up with TRBD2. This CDR3 is built from 16 residues. Germline V gene sequence: CDR1 SGHRS, CDR2 YFSETQ. With 4 bases clipped from V and 0 bases from J, the junction kept 3 bases outside the gene matches. CDR3 sequence reads: CASSAGGNSGANVLTF. Here the CDR3 DNA reads TGCGCCAGCAGCGCGGGGGGCAACTCTGGGGCCAACGTCCTGACTTTC.

This clone has just one count. The V gene is TRBV4-2, the J gene TRBJ1-3, with D perhaps matching TRBD1 (5 bases). The CDR3 has 15 residues. Trimming left V 3 bases short and J 3 bases short, with 12 bases between. Germline-derived CDR1 and CDR2 are LGHNA and YNFKEQ. In DNA form, the CDR3 reads TGTGCCAGCAGCCAGGTACCCAGGGTTGGAAACACCATATATTTT. This encodes CASSQVPRVGNTIYF.

The V call is TRBV9, the J call TRBJ1-1; no reliable D call. V dropped 4 bases and J dropped 8 bases, with 24 bases sitting between them. The CDR3 has 16 amino acids. The germline V gene has CDR1 SGDLS and CDR2 YYNGEE. For the CDR3, the DNA is TGTGCCAGCAGCCCCCGTAGTTCCCAGACTTTAGCAGAAGCTTTCTTT. It specifies CASSPRSSQTLAEAFF.

In DNA, the CDR3 is TGTGCCAGCATCCCCCGTTGGCGGACCACAGATACGCAGTATTTT. Translated: CASIPRWRTTDTQYF. The chain employs TRBV6-1 and TRBJ2-3; the D is unclear. Germline V gene data show CDR1 as MNHNS and CDR2 as SASEGT. The V gene lost 7 bases and the J gene lost 2 bases, with 16 bases spanning the gap. The length of the CDR3 is 15 residues.

CDR3 nucleotides: TGTGCCAGCAGCTCAATTGCGGGAGGGCCCTCCTACGAGCAGTACTTC. It specifies CASSSIAGGPSYEQYF. V gene TRBV6-6 combines with J gene TRBJ2-7, with 9 bases identical to TRBD2. The CDR3 has 16 residues. Trimming at V came to 6 bases and at J to 0 bases, leaving 9 bases not matched to a gene. CDR1 is MNHNY, CDR2 SVGAGI, per germline (reference sequence).

The chain recombines TRBV5-1 with TRBJ2-2; TRBD1 agrees at 10 bases. CDR3 length equals 16 residues. The germline V gene encodes CDR1 SGHRS and CDR2 YFSETQ. After removal of 4 bases from V and 3 bases from J, the junction contained 6 bases not matched to a gene. The CDR3 sequence: CASSSRQGAHTGELFF. The CDR3 coding sequence is TGCGCCAGCAGCAGTAGACAGGGGGCGCACACCGGGGAGCTGTTTTTT.

The V call is TRBV5-1, the J call TRBJ2-5; no reliable D call. From germline, CDR1 is SGHRS and CDR2 YFSETQ. Trimming removed 2 bases at V and 0 bases at J, with 5 bases between. This CDR3 has 13 residues. The chain's CDR3 is CASSLKYQETQYF. The DNA for the CDR3 is TGCGCCAGCAGCTTAAAGTACCAAGAGACCCAGTACTTC.

CDR3: CASSGPAGRGEQFF. The CDR3 DNA reads as TGTGCCAGCAGTGGTCCAGCGGGGAGGGGTGAGCAGTTCTTC. V usage is TRBV6-1 and J usage is TRBJ2-1, with 7 positions matching TRBD2. The CDR3 consists of 14 residues. Germline V gene data show CDR1 as MNHNS and CDR2 as SASEGT. The trim removed 4 bases at V and 9 bases at J, leaving 9 bases unmatched.

The chain couples TRBV9 to TRBJ2-7; 11 nucleotides agree with TRBD2. After removal of 4 bases from V and 3 bases from J, the junction contained 3 bases not matched to a gene. The CDR3 is 14 residues long. Germline CDR1 and CDR2: SGDLS and YYNGEE. The CDR3, as DNA: TGTGCCAGCAGCACTAGCGGGGGTTACTACGAGCAGTACTTC. Translation gives CASSTSGGYYEQYF.

The chain has TRBV9 and TRBJ1-2; D uncertain. The length of the CDR3 is 12 residues. V gave up 4 bases and J gave up 9 bases, with 13 bases separating them. CDR1 SGDLS and CDR2 YYNGEE come from the germline V gene. CDR3 coding DNA: TGTGCCAGCAGCCCCGAGGCCGCTCGCTACACCTTC. The encoded protein is CASSPEAARYTF.